The clone carrying this T cell receptor (beta chain) was seen only a few times. No antigen is known for it. This sample was taken from a study of shared clonotypes between healthy human individuals. Findings and caveats of the study: A reduction in generation probabilities was seen for non-shared clonotypes relative to those shared by all four donors.

Naive CD8 cells comprised CD45RO-negative, CCR7-positively selected cells, excluding terminally differentiated effector memory CD45RA+ cells. In the sorted-subset replicate PCRs, 200 ng DNA, around 30,000 T cell genomes, was used. As handled by the study authors: Owing to the provision of junction-only sequences devoid of quality scores by immunoSEQ, filtering differed. Some clones are missing from TCRdb's copy, which holds only in-frame ones; the method was immunoSEQ multiplex PCR. V, J and clone size reflect that table, while D and trimming were determined from the DNA. Of about 2.2 million clones in the sample, 93% were seen once. The germline V gene encodes CDR1 MDHEN and CDR2 SYDVKM. The CDR3 covers 13 residues. The V gene lost 8 bases and the J gene lost 1 base, with 11 bases spanning the gap.

The clonotype originates from a man aged 18 to 35 in good health. Some clones in this sample may be carry-over from other donors' samples. The V gene is TRBV28, the J gene TRBJ1-1; D perhaps matches TRBD1 (5 bases). Material: naive CD8+ T cells from PBMCs. The CDR3 nucleotides are TGTGCCAGCGGCGAGACAGAGAACACTGAAGCTTTCTTT. Residues: CASGETENTEAFF.